This entry describes one T cell receptor beta chain. The clone's antigen remains unknown. Qualities for individual bases were not recorded, and no much larger clone is one base off. The sample originates from a study of T-cell reconstitution after alpha-beta-depleted transplantation in children (TCRdb year 2016). Study-level background: Using TCR repertoire profiling, the study quantitatively followed how T-cell immune reconstitution unfolded in children after TCRalphabeta/CD19-depleted allogeneic hematopoietic cell transplantation. The full study reports these points: The high TCRbeta diversity at day 60 in some patients was ascribed to recipient T cells and intrathymic progenitors that had survived conditioning. Hyperexpanded clone frequencies declined over subsequent months; after one year, T-cell counts and TCRbeta diversity were mostly attributed to newly produced T cells. Apparently early alphabetaT-cell count recovery about two months after transplant reportedly relied on only several hundred rapidly expanded clones derived from non-depleted graft cells.

The library was produced with PCR. The sequencer was an Illumina HiSeq 2500. TCR libraries were prepared with molecular barcoding, using unique molecular identifiers to normalize TCRbeta repertoire quantification. The public sequencing data were trimmed at Q25 with fastp and processed into clonotypes with MiXCR by TCRdb, which kept only in-frame beta chains. Identical CDR3 proteins give one entry, which carries the most common genes and DNA. A total of 550,000 to 600,000 distinct CDR3 sequences appear in this sample, approximately 22% of them only once. The ten top clones hold 11% to 15% of the sample. The treatment or condition label for this specimen denotes: allogeneic hematopoietic cell transplantation with graft depleted of TCRalphabeta T cells and CD19 B cells. The children who served as transplant recipients had been given grafts of TCRalphabeta/CD19-depleted allogeneic hematopoietic cells.

This TCR was sampled from a boy under two years old who had a stem cell transplant for acute myeloid leukemia, so the T cells may come from the graft donor. Sequencing was performed on PBMCs, mostly from graft donor cells, taken 360 days after TCRalphabeta/CD19-depleted stem cell transplant.

CDR3 sequence: CASRLGSAHPSNTGELFF. The nucleotides are TGTGCAAGTCGCTTAGGATCGGCCCACCCGTCGAACACCGGGGAGCTGTTTTTT. Recombination linked TRBV12-2 to TRBJ2-2; TRBD2, as called in the table, went unchecked against the DNA. TRBV12-2 represents a pseudogene. The CDR3 measures 18 amino acids from cysteine to phenylalanine. Of all the DNA, just the CDR3 is kept, 54 bases in frame from base 1.